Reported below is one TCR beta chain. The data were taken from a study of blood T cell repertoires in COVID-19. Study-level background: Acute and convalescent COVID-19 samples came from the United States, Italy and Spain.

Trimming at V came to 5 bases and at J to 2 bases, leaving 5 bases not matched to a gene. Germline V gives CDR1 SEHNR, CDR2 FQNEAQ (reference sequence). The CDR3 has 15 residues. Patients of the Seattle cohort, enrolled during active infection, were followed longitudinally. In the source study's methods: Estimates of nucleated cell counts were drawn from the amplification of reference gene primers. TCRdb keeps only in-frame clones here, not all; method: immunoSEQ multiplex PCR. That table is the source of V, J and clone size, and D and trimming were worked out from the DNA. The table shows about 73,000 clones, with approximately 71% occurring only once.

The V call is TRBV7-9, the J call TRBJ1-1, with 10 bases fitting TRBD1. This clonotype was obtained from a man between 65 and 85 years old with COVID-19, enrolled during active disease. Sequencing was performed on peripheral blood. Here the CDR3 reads CASSHRDRGNTEAFF. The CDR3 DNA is TGTGCCAGCAGCCACCGGGACAGGGGCAACACTGAAGCTTTCTTT.